The 19 T cell receptor beta chains listed next were all sequenced from one sample in a study of beta chain features in type 1 diabetes. What was sequenced were expressed TCRB transcripts, since all of the isolated RNA had been reverse transcribed. Sequencing was performed with immunoSEQ multiplex PCR; in TCRdb, only in-frame clones are kept and a portion is missing. The table lists over 200,000 clones, 11% of them singletons. No antigens are known for them. Whole-study results and caveats: TCRB CDR3s were moderately but significantly shorter in Type 1 diabetes patients in all four CD4+ subsets.

The material sequenced was naive CD4+ T cells from blood. These receptors were obtained from a man aged 30-40 years with type 1 diabetes.

This chain uses TRBV9 with TRBJ2-3, with D possibly TRBD1 on 6 matching bases. Germline loops: CDR1 SGDLS, CDR2 YYNGEE. The length of the CDR3 is 14 residues. V lost 4 bases, J lost 6 bases, and 15 bases lay in between. DNA for the CDR3: TGTGCCAGCAGCTTACGGACAGAGTGGGATACGCAGTATTTT. Translation gives CASSLRTEWDTQYF.

This clone has just a few counts. V and J are TRBV25-1 and TRBJ1-5; unclear D gene. Trimming shortened V by 4 bases and J by 1 base, and 2 bases separated the two germline ends. Germline V gene sequence: CDR1 MGHDK, CDR2 SYGVNS. CDR3 length: 12 amino acids. The CDR3 coding sequence is TGTGCCAGCAGTGCGAGCAATCAGCCCCAGCATTTT. Its translation: CASSASNQPQHF. Based on the CDR3 plus reference TRBV25-1 and TRBJ1-5, the full variable domain is EADIYQTPRYLVIGTGKKITLECSQTMGHDKMYWYQQDPGMELHLIHYSYGVNSTEKGDLSSESTVSRIRTEHFPLTLESARPSHTSQYLCASSASNQPQHFGDGTRLSIL.

This clone was observed a handful of times. The chain is built from TRBV11-2 and TRBJ2-2, with a possible D match to TRBD1 (6 bases). V shed 4 bases and J shed 0 bases, with 12 bases lying between them. The V gene's germline CDR1 is SGHAT and CDR2 FQNNGV. This CDR3 comprises 16 residues. CDR3 sequence: CASSSDRFANTGELFF. The CDR3 coding sequence is TGTGCCAGCAGCTCCGACAGGTTCGCGAACACCGGGGAGCTGTTTTTT.

The J gene is TRBJ1-1, the V gene TRBV10-3; 9 bases are a match to TRBD1. The CDR3 consists of 13 residues. Trimming cost V 8 bases and J 4 bases; bases outside gene matches: 5. Germline CDR1 and CDR2: ENHRY and SYGVKD. The CDR3 loop reads CAIAGTGTTEAFF. As DNA, the CDR3 is TGTGCCATCGCAGGGACAGGGACCACTGAAGCTTTCTTT.

This chain uses TRBV7-2 with TRBJ1-2, with D unresolved. In germline, CDR1 is SGHTA, CDR2 FQGNSA. The CDR3 totals 14 residues. V lost 1 base and J 4 bases, leaving 10 bases between the germline ends. Written as DNA, the CDR3 is TGTGCCAGCAGCTTAGGTGGACGGGGCTATGGCTACACCTTC. Amino acids: CASSLGGRGYGYTF.

This chain connects TRBV6-5 to TRBJ1-2; unclear D gene. V gave up 5 bases and J gave up 7 bases, with 11 bases separating them. Germline lookup yields CDR1 MNHEY and CDR2 SVGAGI. The CDR3 extends over 12 amino acids. As DNA, the CDR3 is TGTGCCAGCAGTCCCTCCGGGGTTGGCTACACCTTC. Translating gives CASSPSGVGYTF.

The chain couples TRBV30 to TRBJ2-5, with a possible D match to TRBD2 (6 bases). The germline CDR1 and CDR2 sequences are GTSNPN and SVGIG (reference sequence). The CDR3 is made up of 12 amino acids. With 1 base removed from V and 4 bases from J, the gap between germline ends came to 7 bases. The CDR3 bases are TGTGCCTGGAGTGGGGGAGGAGAGACCCAGTACTTC. Residues: CAWSGGGETQYF.

The rearrangement joins TRBV11-2 to TRBJ2-1, with 7 bases fitting TRBD1. The V and J ends lost 3 bases and 9 bases, in that order; junction bases with no gene match: 5. This CDR3 region has 13 residues. The germline V gene has CDR1 SGHAT and CDR2 FQNNGV. The CDR3, as DNA: TGTGCCAGCAGCTTGGGACAGCCCCTTGAGCAGTTCTTC. Translated, it gives CASSLGQPLEQFF.

The V and J genes are TRBV9 and TRBJ2-2; 9 positions agree with TRBD2. V was clipped by 0 bases and J by 5 bases; unmatched bases: 5. Per germline, CDR1 SGDLS and CDR2 YYNGEE. The CDR3 is made up of 16 amino acids. CDR3 residues: CASSVAERGVTGELFF. CDR3 nucleotides: TGTGCCAGCAGCGTAGCGGAGCGGGGGGTTACCGGGGAGCTGTTTTTT.

The chain recombines TRBV5-4 with TRBJ2-3; TRBD1 agrees at 7 bases. This CDR3 spans 14 amino acids. The germline gives CDR1 SGHNT, CDR2 YYREEE (reference sequence). V trimming: 3 bases; J trimming: 8 bases; junction bases outside the gene matches: 9. CDR3 in DNA: TGTGCCAGCAGCTCTCTGACAGGGCGAGGTACGCAGTATTTT. Its protein product is CASSSLTGRGTQYF. Based on the CDR3 plus reference TRBV5-4 and TRBJ2-3, the full variable domain is ETGVTQSPTHLIKTRGQQVTLRCSSQSGHNTVSWYQQALGQGPQFIFQYYREEENGRGNFPPRFSGLQFPNYSSELNVNALELDDSALYLCASSSLTGRGTQYFGPGTRLTVL.

This clone was picked up a small number of times. In DNA, the CDR3 is TGTGCCAGCAGTTCCACACTAGCGGGGAAGGGGGATACGCAGTATTTT. Translation: CASSSTLAGKGDTQYF. The chain is built from TRBV6-6 and TRBJ2-3; 10 bases align to TRBD2. The trim removed 4 bases at V and 6 bases at J, leaving 10 bases unmatched. The germline V gene encodes CDR1 MNHNY and CDR2 SVGAGI (reference sequence). This CDR3 contains 16 residues.

The chain couples TRBV7-3 to TRBJ2-7; TRBD1 matches at 8 bases. This CDR3 contains 15 residues. With V trimmed by 5 bases and J by 9 bases, 15 bases remained unmatched. In germline, CDR1 is SGHTA, CDR2 FQGTGA. In DNA, the CDR3 is TGTGCCAGCAGCGCTGGAGGGACAGGCCGAACAGGGCAGTACTTC. Protein sequence: CASSAGGTGRTGQYF.

This clone was detected a few times. The chain combines TRBV6-5 with TRBJ2-1; TRBD2 matches 7 bases. With V trimmed by 8 bases and J by 10 bases, 11 bases remained unmatched. Germline V gene lookup returns CDR1 MNHEY and CDR2 SVGAGI. The length of the CDR3 is 13 residues. CDR3 coding DNA: TGTGCCAGCCGGGCCGGGGGGATAGGCGAGCAGTTCTTC. Encoded protein: CASRAGGIGEQFF.

V is TRBV6-6 and J is TRBJ1-5; D is undetermined. The V gene lost 2 bases and the J gene lost 6 bases, with 5 bases spanning the gap. The CDR3 covers 12 residues. CDR1 and CDR2 from the germline V gene are MNHNY and SVGAGI (reference sequence). The CDR3 nucleotides are TGTGCCAGCAGTTACCCACTTCAGCCCCAGCATTTT. This sequence encodes CASSYPLQPQHF.

The chain couples TRBV28 to TRBJ1-1; no clear D gene. Germline CDR1 is MDHEN and CDR2 is SYDVKM. This CDR3 spans 13 amino acids. V lost 9 bases and J 4 bases, leaving 15 bases between the germline ends. The DNA of the CDR3 is TGTGCCAGTTATGTTCCGAGGGCCACTGAAGCTTTCTTT. It yields the protein CASYVPRATEAFF.

This clone was observed a few times. This chain links TRBV9 with TRBJ2-3; D remains ambiguous. Germline assignment: CDR1 SGDLS and CDR2 YYNGEE. CDR3 size: 12 residues. The V end lost 3 bases, the J end lost 6 bases, and 8 bases lay between the germline ends. The CDR3 here is CASSASLDTQYF. The CDR3, as DNA: TGTGCCAGCAGCGCCAGTTTGGATACGCAGTATTTT.

CDR3 sequence reads: CASSQDLIQGRNLGGYTF. In DNA form, the CDR3 reads TGTGCCAGCAGCCAAGATCTGATACAGGGTAGGAATTTAGGCGGCTACACCTTC. The chain links TRBV4-2 to TRBJ1-2, with D possibly matching TRBD1 (6 bases). The V gene's germline CDR1 is LGHNA and CDR2 YNFKEQ. V lost 0 bases and J lost 8, with 25 bases in between. There are 18 residues in the CDR3.

V is TRBV7-2 and J is TRBJ2-1; 7 nucleotides align to TRBD2. The junction had 6 bases not matched to a gene; V was cut back by 0 bases and J by 10 bases. The length of the CDR3 is 14 residues. CDR1 is SGHTA, CDR2 FQGNSA, per germline. The CDR3 nucleotides read TGTGCCAGCAGCTTAGCGCGCGGGGGATACGAGCAGTTCTTC. Encoded protein: CASSLARGGYEQFF.

CDR3 bases: TGTGCCAGCAGTTTCGCAGGGGCAACTAATGAAAAACTGTTTTTT. Translation: CASSFAGATNEKLFF. The chain carries TRBV2 and TRBJ1-4, with D maybe TRBD1 (6 bases). Per the germline V gene, CDR1 is SNHLY and CDR2 is FYNNEI. Trimming took 5 bases from V and 0 from J, leaving 10 bases between them. The CDR3 extends over 15 amino acids. The whole variable domain, remainder taken from reference TRBV2 and TRBJ1-4, is EPEVTQTPSHQVTQMGQEVILRCVPISNHLYFYWYRQILGQKVEFLVSFYNNEISEKSEIFDDQFSVERPDGSNFTLKIRSTKLEDSAMYFCASSFAGATNEKLFFGSGTQLSVL.